This section outlines one T cell receptor beta chain sequence together with its context. V lost 1 base and J lost 2, with 8 bases in between. This CDR3 has 14 amino acids. Germline V gene sequence: CDR1 SGHAT, CDR2 FQNNGV. This sample was included in a study of shared clonotypes between healthy human individuals. Those who donated were healthy HIV-negative adults, with no recent acute infections or vaccinations reported. TCRdb's copy holds only in-frame clones and misses some; the assay was immunoSEQ multiplex PCR. The sample includes 2,500,000 or so clones, approximately 94% of them seen just once. The source of this sequence is a young man in good health. V usage is TRBV11-2 and J usage is TRBJ1-1; a possible D gene is TRBD1 (5 bases). The sample consisted of naive CD4+ T cells sorted from blood. Described subset: CD45RA+ positively selected. CDR3 in amino acids: CASSLGTRNTEAFF. CDR3 nucleotide sequence: TGTGCCAGCAGCTTAGGGACAAGAAACACTGAAGCTTTCTTT.